Shown below are 6 T cell receptor beta chains from a single sample sequenced in a study of OX40 agonist ivuxolimab in advanced cancers. The method was immunoSEQ multiplex PCR; TCRdb's version includes in-frame clones alone and lacks a portion of them. The sample carries about 73,000 clones, roughly nine tenths recorded once. The source was CD4+ or CD8+ T cells sorted from blood, collected in a trial of the OX40 agonist ivuxolimab. The receptors come from an adult with an advanced solid tumor such as melanoma, head and neck, liver or kidney cancer.

This chain links TRBV30 with TRBJ1-4, with D perhaps TRBD1 (5 bases). Trimming removed 3 bases at V and 7 bases at J, with 15 bases between. Germline values: CDR1 GTSNPN, CDR2 SVGIG (reference sequence). The CDR3 has 14 residues. The chain's CDR3 is CAWRRAGQTEKLFF. CDR3 in DNA: TGTGCCTGGAGAAGGGCAGGGCAAACTGAAAAACTGTTTTTT.

This rearrangement joins TRBV27 to TRBJ2-1; 16 nucleotides agree with TRBD2. This CDR3 is 18 amino acids long. In germline, CDR1 is MNHEY, CDR2 SMNVEV (reference sequence). The junction had 9 bases not matched to a gene; V was cut back by 5 bases and J by 5 bases. CDR3 loop: CASSRPGTSGRDHNEQFF. The CDR3 DNA reads as TGTGCCAGCAGTCGTCCCGGGACTAGCGGGAGGGACCACAATGAGCAGTTCTTC.

The chain employs TRBV6-5 and TRBJ1-5; possible D gene TRBD1, 5 bases. The CDR3 consists of 15 residues. In germline, CDR1 is MNHEY, CDR2 SVGAGI. The V end lost 0 bases, the J end lost 0 bases, and 6 bases lay between the germline ends. CDR3 in amino acids: CASSYSQASNQPQHF. For the CDR3, the DNA is TGTGCCAGCAGTTACTCACAGGCTAGCAATCAGCCCCAGCATTTT.

This chain connects TRBV6-1 to TRBJ1-5; no clear D. This CDR3 spans 16 amino acids. V was shortened by 2 bases and J by 2 bases, with 13 bases between the two germline ends. CDR1 and CDR2 (germline): MNHNS, SASEGT. The CDR3 DNA reads as TGTGCCAGCAGTGAACTACAGAGAGGGCGCAATCAGCCCCAGCATTTT. As protein: CASSELQRGRNQPQHF.

The V call is TRBV6-5, the J call TRBJ2-7; possibly TRBD1 for D (6 bases). The CDR3 totals 16 residues. Trimming shortened V by 1 base and J by 6 bases, and 19 bases separated the two germline ends. CDR1 and CDR2 (germline): MNHEY, SVGAGI. The chain's CDR3 is CASSYFQDGGGSEQYF. The CDR3 coding sequence is TGTGCCAGCAGTTACTTTCAGGACGGTGGGGGCTCCGAGCAGTACTTC.

V is TRBV7-8 and J is TRBJ2-3, with TRBD2 matching 7 bases. V shed 2 bases and J 2 bases; nucleotides not matched to a gene: 10. This CDR3 has 17 amino acids. Germline CDR1 and CDR2: SGHVS and FQNEAQ. CDR3 protein: CASSLIISGLNTDTQYF. The DNA for the CDR3 is TGTGCCAGCAGCTTAATAATTAGCGGGTTGAACACAGATACGCAGTATTTT.